The 13 T cell receptor beta chains in this list originate from one sample, sequenced in a study of CD8 T cells in Susac syndrome. With random hexamers, roughly 0.45 to 1 ug RNA was reverse transcribed. TCRdb called the immunoSEQ multiplex PCR reads again in MiXCR, with one record for every CDR3 protein. The table has 170,000 or so distinct CDR3 sequences, over 85% seen once; the top ten hold approximately 0.09%. The sample taken for sequencing was CD4+ T cells from PBMCs. The receptors originated from a human donor with multiple sclerosis.

CDR3 DNA: TGTGCCAGCAGTGAAAGATCGGGGTTAGCCAAAAACATTCAGTACTTC. It codes for CASSERSGLAKNIQYF. The chain is built from TRBV2 and TRBJ2-4; D perhaps matches TRBD2 (5 bases). Trimming stripped 2 bases from V and 0 bases from J, with 11 bases between. Germline assignment: CDR1 SNHLY and CDR2 FYNNEI. The CDR3 sequence is 16 residues long.

The chain has TRBV7-2 and TRBJ2-7; 9 bases map to TRBD1. With V trimmed by 6 bases and J by 10 bases, 7 bases remained unmatched. The germline V gene has CDR1 SGHTA and CDR2 FQGNSA. The CDR3 sequence is 12 residues long. The CDR3 loop is CASSRTGVGQYF. The CDR3 DNA sequence: TGTGCCAGCAGTAGGACAGGGGTCGGACAGTACTTC.

The chain links TRBV5-6 to TRBJ2-6; TRBD2 might be the D (5 bases). CDR1 is SGHDT and CDR2 is YYEEEE in the germline V gene. The CDR3 has 14 amino acids. The V and J ends lost 2 bases and 3 bases respectively, with 6 bases between them. Here the CDR3 DNA reads TGTGCCAGCAGCTTCCGGGGTGGGGCCAACGTCCTGACTTTC. It specifies CASSFRGGANVLTF.

The chain uses TRBV27 and TRBJ1-4, with D possibly being TRBD1 (6 bases). The CDR3 extends over 14 amino acids. V lost 4 bases and J lost 6, with 12 bases in between. The germline V gene encodes CDR1 MNHEY and CDR2 SMNVEV (reference sequence). In DNA form, the CDR3 reads TGTGCCAGCAGTTCAAACAGGGTGCATGAAAAACTGTTTTTT. Amino acid sequence: CASSSNRVHEKLFF.

V gene TRBV4-3 combines with J gene TRBJ1-1; tentative D call: TRBD1 (5 bases). Germline V gene data show CDR1 as LGHNA and CDR2 as YSLEER. Trimming shortened V by 0 bases and J by 10 bases, and 15 bases separated the two germline ends. The CDR3 loop spans 14 amino acids. The CDR3, as DNA: TGCGCCAGCAGCCAAGATTGGGGCACAGGCGGAGCTTTCTTT. It translates to CASSQDWGTGGAFF.

This clonotype was picked up one time. This sequence joins TRBV27 and TRBJ2-5; the match to TRBD2 covers 8 bases. Trimming took 4 bases from V and 4 from J; bases not matched to a gene: 5. The CDR3 has 14 amino acids. The V gene's germline CDR1 is MNHEY and CDR2 SMNVEV (reference sequence). CDR3 residues: CASSSGTSTETQYF. CDR3 DNA: TGTGCCAGCAGTTCTGGGACTAGTACAGAGACCCAGTACTTC.

This chain joins TRBV20-1 and TRBJ1-3, with D possibly being TRBD1 (6 bases). The CDR3 is 15 amino acids. Germline loops: CDR1 DFQATT, CDR2 SNEGSKA (reference sequence). V lost 2 bases and J 4 bases, leaving 15 bases between the germline ends. The CDR3 reads CSARPKTGKGNTIYF. The CDR3 region has the DNA TGCAGTGCTAGACCCAAAACAGGGAAGGGAAACACCATATATTTT.

This chain links TRBV19 with TRBJ2-6; D not resolved. Germline CDR1 and CDR2: LNHDA and SQIVND (reference sequence). The CDR3 length is 15 residues. Trimming shortened V by 7 bases and J by 2 bases, and 12 bases separated the two germline ends. CDR3 nucleotide sequence: TGTGCCAGTACCCCCGGCTCGACTGGGGCCAACGTCCTGACTTTC. It specifies CASTPGSTGANVLTF.

The chain recombines TRBV11-2 with TRBJ2-5, with TRBD1 identical over 8 bases. CDR3 length: 14 residues. The J segment lost 4 bases and the V segment lost 2 bases, leaving 3 bases of the junction unmatched. CDR1 SGHAT and CDR2 FQNNGV come from the germline V gene. For the CDR3, the DNA is TGTGCCAGCAGCTTATCTACAGGGGGAGAGACCCAGTACTTC. Residues: CASSLSTGGETQYF.

CDR3 nucleotide sequence: TGTGCCAGCAGCTTAGGGCGAGAGACCCAGTACTTC. Its translation: CASSLGRETQYF. The J gene is TRBJ2-5, the V gene TRBV7-9; D unclear. The V gene's germline CDR1 is SEHNR and CDR2 FQNEAQ (reference sequence). This CDR3 comprises 12 residues. Trimming took off 1 base at V and 4 bases at J, with 4 bases between the two ends.

This clonotype was seen only once. The chain is built from TRBV28 and TRBJ1-2, with 7 bases lining up with TRBD1. This CDR3 is 15 amino acids long. Germline V gene data show CDR1 as MDHEN and CDR2 as SYDVKM. The junction had 12 bases not matched to a gene; V was cut back by 6 bases and J by 5 bases. CDR3 in DNA: TGTGCCAGCAGCTCAGCCGGGACAGACCATTATGGCTACACCTTC. Translation gives CASSSAGTDHYGYTF.

The CDR3 DNA reads as TGTGCCAGCAGCCCCGCCGGGGGCTTGGAAGAGCAGTACTTC. Translation gives CASSPAGGLEEQYF. J is TRBJ2-7 and V is TRBV6-2 or TRBV6-3, with D perhaps TRBD1 or TRBD2 (6 bases each). Germline V gene lookup returns CDR1 MNHEY and CDR2 SVGEGT. The CDR3 is 14 amino acids. V lost 6 bases and J 7 bases, leaving 19 bases between the germline ends.

The gene calls are TRBV29-1 and TRBJ2-1; weak D call: TRBD2 (5 bases). V was pared by 2 bases and J by 9 bases, with 14 bases between. Germline V gene sequence: CDR1 SQVTM, CDR2 ANQGSEA. CDR3 size: 13 residues. CDR3 in amino acids: CSVESRERTEQFF. The CDR3 nucleotides read TGCAGCGTTGAATCCCGGGAAAGGACTGAGCAGTTCTTC.